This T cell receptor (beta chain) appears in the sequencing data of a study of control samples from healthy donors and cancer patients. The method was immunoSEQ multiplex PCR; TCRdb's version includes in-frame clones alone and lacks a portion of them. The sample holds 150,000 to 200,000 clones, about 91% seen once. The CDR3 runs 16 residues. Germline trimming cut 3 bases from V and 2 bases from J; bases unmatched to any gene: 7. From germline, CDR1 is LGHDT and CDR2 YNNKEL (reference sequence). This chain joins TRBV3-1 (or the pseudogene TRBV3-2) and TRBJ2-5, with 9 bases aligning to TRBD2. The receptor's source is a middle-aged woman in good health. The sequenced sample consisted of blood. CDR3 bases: TGTGCCAGCAGCCAGGGAAGCGGGGGGATGCAAGAGACCCAGTACTTC. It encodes CASSQGSGGMQETQYF.